The TCR beta chain under discussion was sequenced for a study of molecular identifiers for immune sequencing clone quantification. MiXCR, run by TCRdb on the PCR reads, gives a single entry per CDR3 protein. The table lists some 320,000 distinct CDR3 sequences, about 23% of them singletons, with 0.7% to 0.95% in the top ten. As for this clonotype: This could be a read error, since a much larger clone is one nucleotide away.

The CDR3 runs 14 residues. Germline assignment: CDR1 SQVTM and CDR2 ANQGSEA. V shed 2 bases and J shed 1 base, with 12 bases lying between them. The rearrangement joins TRBV29-1 to TRBJ2-7; tentative D call: TRBD1 (7 bases). The clonotype was recovered from a human donor in good health. Some libraries in this study had Jurkat cell RNA spiked in. The sample comprised naive CD8+ T cells from blood, with Jurkat cell RNA spiked in. Stated subset: FACS-sorted CD8+CD4-CCR7+CD45RA+ naive T cells. In DNA, the CDR3 is TGCAGCGTTGAACCACAGGGGAGGTCCTACGAGCAGTACTTC. This codes for CSVEPQGRSYEQYF.